This TCR beta chain was documented in a study of ipilimumab plus nivolumab after autologous stem cell transplantation. Some clones are missing from TCRdb's copy, which holds only in-frame ones; the method was immunoSEQ multiplex PCR. The sample includes 40,000 to 45,000 clones, nearly 95% of them seen just once. In germline, CDR1 is MDHEN, CDR2 SYDVKM. V was shortened by 6 bases and J by 0 bases, with 6 bases between the two germline ends. This CDR3 is 13 amino acids long. This specimen consisted of PBMCs, obtained in a trial of ipilimumab plus nivolumab as post-transplant consolidation. The chain is built from TRBV28 and TRBJ1-5; D not resolved. This sequence originates from a male donor with multiple myeloma. CDR3: CASRGVSNQPQHF. The CDR3, as DNA: TGTGCCAGCAGGGGTGTTAGCAATCAGCCCCAGCATTTT.